These 22 T cell receptor beta chains were sequenced from one sample in a study of T-cell reconstitution after alpha-beta-depleted transplantation in children. As it was prepared, the TCRbeta library received unique molecular identifiers. TCRdb itself ran the PCR reads through MiXCR, one entry per CDR3 protein. The profile shows hundreds of thousands of distinct CDR3 sequences, 10% to 15% of them singletons. The sequencing here drew on PBMCs, mostly from graft donor cells, taken 360 days after TCRalphabeta/CD19-depleted stem cell transplant. These receptors all stem from a male patient between 10 and 17 years old who had a stem cell transplant for acute myeloid leukemia, so the T cells may come from the graft donor.

This rearrangement joins TRBV7-9 to TRBJ2-6, with D hard to call. The CDR3 covers 14 residues. Germline values: CDR1 SEHNR, CDR2 FQNEAQ (reference sequence). CDR3 DNA: TGTGCTCCTACGGTTTCCTCTGGGGCCAACGTCCTGACTTTC. Its translation: CAPTVSSGANVLTF.

The chain is built from TRBV28 and TRBJ2-7; a weak D match, TRBD2 (6 bases). This CDR3 is 14 amino acids long. CDR1 and CDR2 from the germline V gene are MDHEN and SYDVKM. V was trimmed by 5 bases and J by 3 bases, leaving 14 bases between them. The CDR3 here is CASSRTKPLYEQYF. The CDR3, as DNA: TGTGCCAGCAGTCGGACTAAGCCCCTCTACGAGCAGTACTTC. Based on the CDR3 plus reference TRBV28 and TRBJ2-7, the full variable domain is DVKVTQSSRYLVKRTGEKVFLECVQDMDHENMFWYRQDPGLGLRLIYFSYDVKMKEKGDIPEGYSVSREKKERFSLILESASTNQTSMYLCASSRTKPLYEQYFGPGTRLTVT.

This clonotype occurred a few times. This sequence joins TRBV12-3 or TRBV12-4 and TRBJ2-7; D not resolved. The CDR3 extends over 15 amino acids. Trimming removed 5 bases from V and 7 bases from J, with 21 bases in between. DNA for the CDR3: TGTGCCAGCAGTAAAACGGACCTGCCCCCCCGAGAGCAGTACTTC. It translates to CASSKTDLPPREQYF.

The V and J genes are TRBV12-3 or TRBV12-4 and TRBJ2-3; unclear D gene. There are 15 residues in the CDR3. V was cut by 5 bases and J by 0 bases, with 12 bases left in between. CDR3 in amino acids: CASSTPYGSTDTQYF. The CDR3 nucleotides read TGTGCCAGCAGTACCCCCTACGGGAGCACAGATACGCAGTATTTT.

There are many counts of this clonotype. V gene TRBV5-6 combines with J gene TRBJ2-7; TRBD1 is a possible D gene (6 bases). Germline CDR1 reads SGHDT; CDR2 reads YYEEEE. The CDR3 has 14 amino acids. Trimming pared 2 bases from V and 2 bases from J, leaving 11 bases between. CDR3 DNA sequence: TGTGCCAGCAGCTTCCAGGGGATCACCTACGAGCAGTACTTC. Residues: CASSFQGITYEQYF.

The V and J genes are TRBV7-3 and TRBJ2-5; D gene uncertain. CDR3 length equals 15 residues. Trimming cost V 2 bases and J 7 bases, with 17 bases left between them. Germline CDR1 SGHTA, CDR2 FQGTGA. The CDR3 loop is CASSLDLAPRGTQYF. DNA of the CDR3: TGTGCCAGCAGCTTAGACTTGGCCCCCCGAGGGACCCAGTACTTC.

There are a few counts of this clonotype. The V and J genes are TRBV7-6 and TRBJ2-3; TRBD2 matches 10 bases. V lost 4 bases to trimming and J lost 8 bases; unmatched junction nucleotides: 9. This CDR3 region has 15 residues. Germline-derived CDR1 and CDR2 are SGHVS and FNYEAQ. The CDR3: CASSSLAGVGSTQYF. The CDR3 region has the DNA TGTGCCAGCAGCTCCCTAGCGGGAGTAGGAAGTACGCAGTATTTT. Combining the CDR3 with reference TRBV7-6 and TRBJ2-3 gives the whole variable domain GAGVSQSPRYKVTKRGQDVALRCDPISGHVSLYWYRQALGQGPEFLTYFNYEAQQDKSGLPNDRFSAERPEGSISTLTIQRTEQRDSAMYRCASSSLAGVGSTQYFGPGTRLTVL.

This clonotype was found a few times. The junction departs from germline at one end; a sequencing error may be responsible. V gene TRBV14 combines with J gene TRBJ2-4; possibly TRBD1 for D (5 bases). CDR1 and CDR2 from the germline V gene are SGHDN and FVKESK. CDR3 length equals 13 residues. The chain's CDR3 is CASSQVRGNIQYF. The CDR3 DNA reads TGTGCCAGCAGCCAAGTTAGGGGAAACATTCAGTATTTC.

This clonotype was counted only a few times. The chain combines TRBV7-2 with TRBJ2-7, with 10 bases that match TRBD2. The length of the CDR3 is 17 residues. Germline V gene sequence: CDR1 SGHTA, CDR2 FQGNSA. V shed 5 bases, J shed 7 bases, and the junction held 17 bases outside the gene matches. The CDR3 protein is CASSQRGRAGGPGEQYF. CDR3 coding DNA: TGTGCCAGCAGCCAACGGGGCCGAGCGGGAGGGCCAGGGGAGCAGTACTTC.

The sample holds many counts of this clonotype. The chain uses TRBV4-2 and TRBJ2-3, with 10 bases lining up with TRBD2. Germline CDR1 is LGHNA and CDR2 is YNFKEQ. The CDR3 length is 20 residues. The V segment lost 0 bases and the J segment 3 bases; nucleotides outside the gene matches: 15. The CDR3 bases are TGTGCCAGCAGCCAAGATGTGGGACTAGCGAGGTTCGTGAAGACAGATACGCAGTATTTT. Protein product: CASSQDVGLARFVKTDTQYF.

The genes are TRBV21-1 and TRBJ2-7; the table names TRBD2, a call not compared with the DNA. TRBV21-1 is recorded as a pseudogene. CDR3 size: 15 residues. CDR3 amino acids: CASSTGLAFSYEQYF. Written as DNA, the CDR3 is TGTGCCAGCAGCACCGGACTAGCCTTCTCCTACGAGCAGTACTTC.

This clonotype was seen repeatedly, ten times or more. The V and J genes are TRBV18 and TRBJ2-1; tentative D call: TRBD2 (6 bases). The CDR3 contains 14 residues. V was trimmed by 3 bases and J by 6 bases, leaving 12 bases between them. CDR1 and CDR2 (germline): KGHSH, LQKENI. In nucleotides, the CDR3 is TGTGCCAGCTCACCCGTCGTGGAGGGCAATGAGCAGTTCTTC. It translates to CASSPVVEGNEQFF.

This chain links TRBV11-3 with TRBJ2-1, with 8 bases aligning to TRBD2. In germline, CDR1 is SGHNT, CDR2 YENEEA. V lost 2 bases to trimming and J lost 3 bases; unmatched junction nucleotides: 6. CDR3 length: 16 residues. DNA of the CDR3: TGTGCCAGCAGCTTACGGGCTAGCGGGCGCTACAATGAGCAGTTCTTC. Translation gives CASSLRASGRYNEQFF.

This clonotype came up many times. The chain has TRBV6-6 and TRBJ2-1, with D maybe TRBD1 (6 bases). The V end lost 2 bases, the J end lost 8 bases, and 10 bases lay between the germline ends. CDR3 length: 13 residues. Looked up from germline, CDR1 is MNHNY and CDR2 is SVGAGI (reference sequence). CDR3 in DNA: TGTGCCAGCAGTTACAGAGCAGGGGATGAGCAGTTCTTC. It is translated as CASSYRAGDEQFF.

The sample holds a few counts of this clonotype. The genes are TRBV10-2 and TRBJ2-7, with a weak D call TRBD2 (5 bases). The V end was cut by 8 bases, the J end by 0 bases, with 17 bases between. Per germline, CDR1 WSHSY and CDR2 SAAADI. The CDR3 runs to 15 residues. The CDR3 loop is CASLMGASNSYEQYF. The CDR3 coding sequence is TGCGCCAGCTTAATGGGAGCCTCTAACTCCTACGAGCAGTACTTC.

This sequence joins TRBV7-6 and TRBJ2-1; TRBD2 agrees at 14 bases. The CDR3 contains 16 residues. Trimming took 1 base from V and 9 from J; bases not matched to a gene: 5. Germline V gives CDR1 SGHVS, CDR2 FNYEAQ. The CDR3 here is CASSLDGLAGGSEQFF. CDR3 in DNA: TGTGCCAGCAGCTTAGACGGACTAGCGGGGGGCAGTGAGCAGTTCTTC.

V gene TRBV6-2 or TRBV6-3 combines with J gene TRBJ2-6, with no clear D. The CDR3 spans 15 residues. Per germline, CDR1 MNHEY and CDR2 SVGEGT. V gave up 6 bases and J gave up 4 bases, with 13 bases separating them. CDR3 nucleotide sequence: TGTGCCAGCAGCCTGCCGGGTACAGGGGCCAACGTCCTGACTTTC. This translates into CASSLPGTGANVLTF.

The chain is built from TRBV5-1 and TRBJ2-3, with D unresolved. Per germline, CDR1 SGHRS and CDR2 YFSETQ. CDR3 length equals 16 residues. V was shortened by 3 bases and J by 2 bases, with 16 bases between the two germline ends. CDR3 in DNA: TGCGCCAGCAGCTCCGACTCGGGCCGACCCACAGATACGCAGTATTTT. This codes for CASSSDSGRPTDTQYF.

The chain couples TRBV7-9 to TRBJ2-1; D perhaps matches TRBD2 (6 bases). Germline CDR1 is SEHNR and CDR2 is FQNEAQ (reference sequence). The ends were cut back, 3 bases at V and 5 bases at J, with 11 bases in the middle. There are 14 residues in the CDR3. The CDR3 nucleotides are TGTGCCAGCAGCTTTCAGCGGGTCAACAATGAGCAGTTCTTC. Amino acids: CASSFQRVNNEQFF. Full variable domain (remainder filled in from reference TRBV7-9 and TRBJ2-1): DTGVSQNPRHKITKRGQNVTFRCDPISEHNRLYWYRQTLGQGPEFLTYFQNEAQLEKSRLLSDRFSAERPKGSFSTLEIQRTEQGDSAMYLCASSFQRVNNEQFFGPGTRLTVL.

This sequence joins TRBV4-3 and TRBJ2-1; D could derive from TRBD1 or TRBD2 (5 bases each). This CDR3 has 16 amino acids. Germline V gene data show CDR1 as LGHNA and CDR2 as YSLEER. Trimming took off 0 bases at V and 5 bases at J, with 14 bases between the two ends. This chain's CDR3 is CASSQDPRGVHNEQFF. The CDR3 coding sequence is TGCGCCAGCAGCCAAGATCCTAGAGGGGTTCACAATGAGCAGTTCTTC.

This clonotype was detected once. The chain has TRBV21-1 and TRBJ2-7. TRBV21-1 is labeled a pseudogene. This CDR3 is built from 14 residues. Written as DNA, the CDR3 is TGTGCCAGCAGCAAAGATCAGACTTCCTACGAGCAGTACTTC. Its protein product is CASSKDQTSYEQYF.

The chain is built from TRBV7-8 and TRBJ2-7; 10 bases agree with TRBD2. The CDR3 covers 16 residues. V shed 3 bases, J shed 0 bases, and the junction held 5 bases outside the gene matches. Germline assignment: CDR1 SGHVS and CDR2 FQNEAQ. The CDR3 protein is CASSLLAGVPSYEQYF. CDR3 DNA: TGTGCCAGCAGCTTGCTAGCGGGAGTCCCCTCCTACGAGCAGTACTTC.